What follows are 2 T cell receptor beta chains derived from one specimen sequenced in a study of cytomegalovirus exposure and HLA in healthy donors. Both 60 Vbeta primers and 13 Jbeta primers went into the PCR. Generated by immunoSEQ multiplex PCR, the TCRdb table keeps only in-frame clones and is missing some. The sample consists of 150,000 or so clones, 84% of them appearing once. What was sequenced was PBMCs. All receptors come from a man aged 50 or older in good health and CMV-seropositive.

The chain recombines TRBV19 with TRBJ1-5; D may be TRBD1 (5 bases). The V end lost 3 bases, the J end lost 4 bases, and 16 bases lay between the germline ends. Germline CDR1 reads LNHDA; CDR2 reads SQIVND (reference sequence). The CDR3 is 16 amino acids. In DNA, the CDR3 is TGTGCCAGTAGTATGGTCCGACAGATTGCTAATCAGCCCCAGCATTTT. Protein product: CASSMVRQIANQPQHF.

V and J are TRBV10-2 and TRBJ2-2; 10 bases are a match to TRBD1. The trim removed 8 bases at V and 7 bases at J, leaving 10 bases unmatched. Germline loops: CDR1 WSHSY, CDR2 SAAADI. This CDR3 is 15 amino acids long. This CDR3 is CASSAKTGGIGELFF. The CDR3 region has the DNA TGCGCCAGCTCCGCCAAGACAGGGGGCATCGGGGAGCTGTTTTTT.